The text below deals with one T cell receptor (beta chain). The sample is drawn from a study of T cell changes during pregnancy in multiple sclerosis. Measured with immunoSEQ multiplex PCR; TCRdb has only the in-frame clones, and not every one. Of 60,000 to 85,000 clones detected, about 91% appear once; the ten largest clones hold about 2.5%. The CDR3 consists of 15 residues. V lost 6 bases, J lost 2 bases, and 15 bases lay in between. Germline CDR1 reads SNHLY; CDR2 reads FYNNEI. The clonotype was recovered from a female donor with multiple sclerosis, enrolled in a pregnancy study. The chain couples TRBV2 to TRBJ2-3, with D possibly TRBD2 on 6 matching bases. Sample: peripheral blood, taken in the first trimester of pregnancy. CDR3 DNA sequence: TGTGCCAGCAGGGTAACTAGCAGTCCCACAGATACGCAGTATTTT. This encodes CASRVTSSPTDTQYF.